This T cell receptor (beta chain) is drawn from a study of blood T cell repertoires in COVID-19. In the study overall: The origin of the acute and convalescent COVID-19 samples was the United States, Italy and Spain. T cells, B-cell-depleted T cells, or PBMCs supplied cDNA or gDNA.

CDR3 size: 12 residues. With 8 bases removed from V and 1 base from J, the gap between germline ends came to 8 bases. In germline, CDR1 is MDHEN, CDR2 SYDVKM. Original data processing: The assay estimated nucleated cells by amplifying reference gene primers. The repertoire was sequenced with immunoSEQ multiplex PCR; TCRdb's copy has only in-frame clones and lacks some. V and J calls and clone size follow that table, whereas D and trimming were derived from the DNA. The sample consists of some 220,000 clones, about 79% of them appearing once. This TCR was recovered from a man aged 45-65 years with active or convalescent COVID-19. The rearrangement joins TRBV28 to TRBJ2-5; weak D call: TRBD1 (5 bases). The sample consisted of peripheral blood. CDR3: CASRRAQETQYF. CDR3 nucleotide sequence: TGTGCCAGCCGCAGGGCCCAAGAGACCCAGTACTTC. The full variable domain, its missing parts supplied by reference TRBV28 and TRBJ2-5, is DVKVTQSSRYLVKRTGEKVFLECVQDMDHENMFWYRQDPGLGLRLIYFSYDVKMKEKGDIPEGYSVSREKKERFSLILESASTNQTSMYLCASRRAQETQYFGPGTRLLVL.